This paragraph reports one T cell receptor (delta chain). The antigen is undetermined. This entry comes from a study of Vδ1+ human thymocytes. Thymocytes were sorted as CD3+ TCRVdelta1+ TCRVdelta2- after alphabeta T cell depletion. Between 98% and 99.6% of sorted thymocytes were Vdelta1+. Losses at the gene ends were 5 bases for V and 11 bases for J; bases not matched to a gene: 23. The CDR3 is 18 residues long. Germline V lookup: CDR1 TSWWSYY, CDR2 QGS. Sequences come from RNA converted to cDNA by reverse transcription. Multiplex PCR used pooled V-gene forward primers and a constant-region reverse primer to amplify CDR3s. TCRdb re-analyzed the multiplex PCR reads via CATT. This sample has tens of thousands of delta-chain clones; around a sixth occur once, and the top ten carry roughly 0.5%. General study results and limits: In the thymus, TRG and TRD repertoires looked highly polyclonal with Gaussian CDR3 lengths. TRD repertoires were essentially private, unlike widely shared TRG clonotypes. Approximately 19% of thymic delta-chain sequences were Vdelta2, with few Vdelta3, unlike blood Vdelta1+ controls.

This clonotype was obtained from a boy under three years old who had congenital heart surgery. Sequenced material: Vdelta1+ gamma-delta thymocytes from the thymus. Stated subset: FACS-sorted CD3+ TCRalphabeta- TCRVdelta1+ TCRVdelta2- thymocytes. This sequence joins TRDV1 and TRDJ1; 10 bases align to TRDD3. This CDR3 reads CALGKPASYWGMQAKLIF. The DNA of the CDR3 is TGTGCTCTTGGGAAACCAGCTTCCTACTGGGGGATGCAGGCTAAGCTCATCTTT.